Given below is one TCR beta chain in context. This clonotype was seen at least ten times. Its antigen has not been determined. One end of the junction does not line up with germline, which may come from a read error. CDR1 and CDR2 are read off the germline V gene (reference sequence) as MNHEY and SMNVEV. The CDR3 contains 14 residues, cysteine and phenylalanine counted. Only the CDR3 DNA stays, 42 bases, in frame from base 1. TCR beta CDR3 regions were amplified from RNA transcripts. The TCR CDR3 was subjected to a first round of RT-PCR using the HTBI primer set and the Qiagen OneStep RT-PCR kit. The libraries were constructed in a second round of multiplex PCR and then size-selected and purified. Paired-end sequencing of the libraries was performed with 100 bp reads on an Illumina HiSeq2000. Turning to the authors' computational methods: SOAPnuke was used to process the raw data, with reads discarded if the reads contained adapters or uncalled bases, had a mean Phred below 15, or lacked an exact constant-primer or identifier match. High-quality paired reads were merged with COPE v1.2.5, and unique nucleotide sequences were defined as clonotypes. Clonotypes were aligned to IMGT TRBV, TRBD and TRBJ reference segments using MiTCR v1.1. Analysis was restricted to V-J combinations with a frequency above 0.0001, which covered about 99% of repertoires. The TCS score was defined as the ratio of F50 (clonal expansion) to E x V (chaos), calculated using BLOSUM62-based TCRdist between CDR3 peptides within each V-J. Welch's t-statistics and random forest reduced some 510 V-J features to roughly 13, which were used in a naive Bayes classifier (R e1071). TCRdb handled the public reads itself, with Q25 trimming in fastp and clone calling in MiXCR, and kept productive beta chains. Rows merge per CDR3 protein into single entries with the most common DNA and genes. Clone size and V and J calls follow TCRdb, not the original study. Across this sample there are some 270,000 distinct CDR3 sequences, with over 20% seen only once. The ten largest clones take up approximately 35% of the sample.

This specimen comes from a study of T cells in Graves' hyperthyroidism and ophthalmopathy (dated by TCRdb to about 2019). In terms of the full investigation: Peripheral blood was sampled at the time of initial diagnosis, prior to any treatment. The 75 to 100 discovery patients were randomly split 7:3 into training and test sets. The paper reports TCR Vbeta CDR3 sequencing of roughly 140 peripheral blood samples: some 44 ophthalmopathy, under 80 hyperthyroidism and around 17 progressor patients. A discovery cohort of fewer than 110 patients, approximately 45 with Graves' ophthalmopathy and 55 to 60 with stable Graves' hyperthyroidism, was used to find distinguishing TCR V-J signatures. In addition, the study compared T-cell repertoires in thyroid tissue and in blood from over 5 Graves' hyperthyroidism patients. After blood sampling, hyperthyroidism patients were treated with methimazole at a starting dose of 30 mg daily, and ophthalmopathy patients were treated with high-dose intravenous methylprednisolone. An independent validation cohort of about 20 hyperthyroidism patients and 17 patients who later progressed to ophthalmopathy tested prospective prediction of ophthalmopathy. General conclusions and limits of the study: Blood samples also contained most of the expanded thyroid clonotypes (frequency above 0.001), which suggests that blood repertoires may reflect thyroid immune responses. No statistical method was used to fix the sample size in advance, and group allocation was not hidden from the investigators. In cross-validation, a model built on a 13 V-J signature told ophthalmopathy apart from stable hyperthyroidism with roughly 87% sensitivity and about 81% specificity, and in testing the same model reached 80%/75%. In validation, progression to ophthalmopathy was predicted by the model with roughly 71% sensitivity and 72.22% specificity, a median of about 6 months before onset.

In the ophthalmopathy patients, disease was moderately to severely active, with a Clinical Activity Score of 3 or more, a NOSPECS grade of 4 or more, and a duration of less than 3 months. Any patient with an uncontrolled infection, another autoimmune disease, pregnancy or lactation was excluded. Diagnoses relied on clinical symptoms, serum thyroxine and TRAb, thyroid ultrasound and orbital computed tomography. PBMCs were separated from over 9 ml of fresh peripheral blood using Ficoll-Paque density gradient centrifugation. Trizol reagent was used to extract total RNA, and RNA quality was then checked on an Agilent 2100 Bioanalyzer.

The sequenced sample was blood. Rearrangement joined TRBV27 to TRBJ2-7, with the identity of the D gene unclear. The TCR sequence derives from a woman in her thirties or forties with Graves' ophthalmopathy. The CDR3 sequence is CASGFGGPSYEQYF. The nucleotide sequence reads TGTGCCAGCGGTTTTGGCGGCCCCTCCTACGAGCAGTACTTC.